The 19 T cell receptor beta chains listed next were all sequenced from one sample in a study of identical twins. Each CDR3 protein gets one entry after TCRdb re-called the 5' RACE reads with MiXCR. The profile shows hundreds of thousands of distinct CDR3 sequences, approximately 6% of them singletons. Input material: naive T cells sorted from blood. The receptors were sampled from a man younger than 35 in good health.

This clonotype came up many times. This chain uses TRBV10-3 with TRBJ2-1; no clear D gene. Germline V gives CDR1 ENHRY, CDR2 SYGVKD. The CDR3 contains 11 residues. With 9 bases removed from V and 7 bases from J, the gap between germline ends came to 10 bases. The CDR3 sequence: CAIRAQNEQFF. In DNA, the CDR3 is TGTGCCATTAGGGCGCAGAATGAGCAGTTCTTC.

This clonotype was detected ten times or more. V usage is TRBV29-1 and J usage is TRBJ2-3, with D perhaps TRBD1 or TRBD2 (6 bases each). Germline loops: CDR1 SQVTM, CDR2 ANQGSEA. The CDR3 runs 10 residues. Trimming removed 6 bases from V and 9 bases from J, with 10 bases in between. This CDR3 reads CSVRDITQYF. CDR3 DNA sequence: TGCAGCGTGCGGGACATAACGCAGTATTTT.

This clonotype was seen many times. This chain's CDR3 is CASSHYPKPGQGLNTGELFF. The DNA for the CDR3 is TGTGCCAGCAGTCACTACCCTAAACCGGGACAGGGGTTGAACACCGGGGAGCTGTTTTTT. The V and J genes are TRBV12-3 or TRBV12-4 and TRBJ2-2, with 10 bases that match TRBD1. With 5 bases clipped from V and 1 base from J, the junction kept 16 bases outside the gene matches. The CDR3 is 20 amino acids.

This clonotype was counted between two and nine times. V and J are TRBV6-2 or TRBV6-3 and TRBJ2-1; possibly TRBD1 for D (5 bases). Germline V gene data show CDR1 as MNHEY and CDR2 as SVGEGT. The V gene lost 4 bases and the J gene lost 13 bases, with 11 bases spanning the gap. The CDR3 runs to 11 residues. The CDR3 DNA is TGTGCCAGCAGTTCAGGGCAGGGCCAGTTCTTC. Translating gives CASSSGQGQFF.

This rearrangement joins TRBV27 to TRBJ2-7; no definite D call. This CDR3 is built from 14 residues. Germline V gives CDR1 MNHEY, CDR2 SMNVEV (reference sequence). V lost 5 bases, J lost 0 bases, and 11 bases lay in between. CDR3 region: CASSPTWNSYEQYF. The DNA of the CDR3 is TGTGCCAGCAGTCCCACGTGGAACTCCTACGAGCAGTACTTC.

This clonotype was recorded at least ten times. The genes are TRBV27 and TRBJ2-5; 12 positions agree with TRBD2. The trim removed 2 bases at V and 5 bases at J, leaving 6 bases unmatched. Germline V gene lookup returns CDR1 MNHEY and CDR2 SMNVEV (reference sequence). CDR3 length: 16 amino acids. The CDR3 spells CASSLELAGGPETQYF. Here the CDR3 DNA reads TGTGCCAGCAGTTTAGAGCTAGCGGGAGGGCCCGAGACCCAGTACTTC.

The rearrangement links TRBV7-9 to TRBJ2-7; 8 nucleotides agree with TRBD1. V dropped 1 base and J dropped 3; count of bases not matched to a gene: 8. The CDR3 contains 16 residues. Germline V gene data show CDR1 as SEHNR and CDR2 as FQNEAQ (reference sequence). CDR3 sequence: CASSLGAGGLNYEQYF. As DNA, the CDR3 is TGTGCCAGCAGCTTAGGAGCAGGGGGCCTTAACTACGAGCAGTACTTC.

At least ten counts were recorded for this clonotype. The chain combines TRBV28 with TRBJ2-7; 7 positions agree with TRBD1. Unmatched junction bases numbered 10, after V lost 8 bases and J lost 3 bases. The CDR3 contains 14 residues. CDR1 and CDR2 (germline): MDHEN, SYDVKM. CDR3 amino acids: CASGTGTEIYEQYF. CDR3 sequence (DNA): TGTGCCAGCGGTACCGGGACAGAAATCTACGAGCAGTACTTC.

This clonotype was recorded at least ten times. V usage is TRBV28 and J usage is TRBJ2-5; no reliable D call. Germline V gene data show CDR1 as MDHEN and CDR2 as SYDVKM. The CDR3 is 14 amino acids. V lost 3 bases and J 5 bases, leaving 13 bases between the germline ends. CDR3 coding DNA: TGTGCCAGCAGTTTCGAGAGTTTTGAGGAGACCCAGTACTTC. Translated, it gives CASSFESFEETQYF.

Ten or more counts support this clonotype. The genes are TRBV25-1 and TRBJ1-2, with D maybe TRBD1 (6 bases). The V end was cut by 1 base, the J end by 1 base, with 7 bases between. Germline CDR1 is MGHDK and CDR2 is SYGVNS. The CDR3 has 14 amino acids. For the CDR3, the DNA is TGTGCCAGCAGTGAATCAGGGGTTAACTATGGCTACACCTTC. It encodes CASSESGVNYGYTF.

This clonotype showed up many times. The rearrangement uses TRBV5-1 and TRBJ2-7; D is undetermined. V dropped 1 base and J dropped 6 bases, with 14 bases sitting between them. The CDR3 is made up of 14 amino acids. Per germline, CDR1 SGHRS and CDR2 YFSETQ. The CDR3 here is CASSLIGSGSEQYV. The CDR3 bases are TGCGCCAGCAGCTTGATCGGGTCCGGAAGCGAGCAGTACGTC.

This clonotype was detected many times. This chain uses TRBV27 with TRBJ2-7; 7 nucleotides agree with TRBD1. This CDR3 region has 14 residues. Germline trimming cut 5 bases from V and 2 bases from J; bases unmatched to any gene: 6. Germline loops: CDR1 MNHEY, CDR2 SMNVEV (reference sequence). The CDR3 coding sequence is TGTGCCAGCAGTCCTGGGACAGTCCCCTACGAGCAGTACGTC. This codes for CASSPGTVPYEQYV.

A remark on this clonotype: The junction does not match germline at one end; this may be a read error. The rearrangement uses TRBV7-9 and TRBJ2-4, with D perhaps TRBD2 (5 bases). The CDR3 runs 13 residues. CDR1 is SEHNR and CDR2 is FQNEAQ in the germline V gene (reference sequence). This chain's CDR3 is CASRANDPGSSAF. In nucleotides, the CDR3 is TGTGCCAGCAGAGCCAACGATCCGGGATCGTCGGCCTTC. The whole variable domain, filled in from reference TRBV7-9 and TRBJ2-4, reads DTGVSQNPRHKITKRGQNVTFRCDPISEHNRLYWYRQTLGQGPEFLTYFQNEAQLEKSRLLSDRFSAERPKGSFSTLEIQRTEQGDSAMYLCASRANDPGSSAFGAGTRLSVL.

There are many counts of this clonotype. The V call is TRBV7-7, the J call TRBJ2-5, with D perhaps matching TRBD1 or TRBD2 (6 bases each). The CDR3 is made up of 16 amino acids. Trimming took off 2 bases at V and 5 bases at J, with 18 bases between the two ends. The V gene's germline CDR1 is SSHAT and CDR2 FNYEAQ (reference sequence). The CDR3 protein is CASSLLPGADGETQYF. Here the CDR3 DNA reads TGTGCCAGCAGCTTATTACCGGGGGCGGATGGGGAGACCCAGTACTTC.

This clonotype was detected many times. The chain recombines TRBV10-3 with TRBJ1-2; D ambiguous. Trimming took off 2 bases at V and 0 bases at J, with 7 bases between the two ends. Looked up from germline, CDR1 is ENHRY and CDR2 is SYGVKD. The CDR3 runs to 14 residues. This CDR3 reads CAISEASPNYGYTF. The CDR3 region has the DNA TGTGCCATCAGTGAGGCATCTCCTAACTATGGCTACACCTTC.

The chain carries TRBV3-1 and TRBJ2-7; 9 bases fit TRBD1. The CDR3 spans 16 residues. V was clipped by 0 bases and J by 5 bases; unmatched bases: 8. CDR1 and CDR2 (germline): LGHDT, YNNKEL (reference sequence). CDR3 residues: CASSQERKTGGDEQYF. The CDR3 region has the DNA TGTGCCAGCAGCCAAGAAAGGAAGACAGGGGGTGACGAGCAGTACTTC.

The chain links TRBV7-2 to TRBJ2-5; 9 bases match TRBD2. The CDR3 extends over 16 amino acids. The V gene's germline CDR1 is SGHTA and CDR2 FQGNSA. V shed 1 base, J shed 4 bases, and the junction held 7 bases outside the gene matches. This CDR3 reads CASSLDGAGGGETQYF. The CDR3 nucleotides read TGTGCCAGCAGCTTAGATGGAGCGGGAGGAGGAGAGACCCAGTACTTC.

This clonotype has a handful of counts. The V gene is TRBV27, the J gene TRBJ2-2, with 9 bases lining up with TRBD1. The CDR3 consists of 15 residues. Germline CDR1 and CDR2: MNHEY and SMNVEV (reference sequence). J was trimmed by 6 bases and V by 6 bases; bases with no gene match: 8. The CDR3 region is CASRPGTGSAGELFF. CDR3 sequence (DNA): TGTGCCAGCAGGCCCGGGACAGGGTCGGCCGGGGAGCTGTTTTTT.

Ten or more counts support this clonotype. This rearrangement joins TRBV24-1 to TRBJ2-5; maybe TRBD1 (7 bases). Germline loops: CDR1 KGHDR, CDR2 SFDVKD. The V end lost 5 bases, the J end lost 1 base, and 13 bases lay between the germline ends. The CDR3 covers 15 residues. CDR3 loop: CATSGPGGGQETQYF. The CDR3 region has the DNA TGTGCCACCAGTGGTCCAGGGGGAGGCCAAGAGACCCAGTACTTC.